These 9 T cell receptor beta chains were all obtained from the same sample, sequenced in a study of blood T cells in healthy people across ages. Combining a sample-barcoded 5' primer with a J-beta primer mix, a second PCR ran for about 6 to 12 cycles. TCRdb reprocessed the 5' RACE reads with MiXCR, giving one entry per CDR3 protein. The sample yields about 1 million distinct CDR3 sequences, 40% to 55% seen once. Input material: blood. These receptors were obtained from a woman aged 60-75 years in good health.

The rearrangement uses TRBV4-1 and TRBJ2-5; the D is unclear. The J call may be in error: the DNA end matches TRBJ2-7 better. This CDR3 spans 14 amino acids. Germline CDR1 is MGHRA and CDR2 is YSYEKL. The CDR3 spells CASSQQKQSGEQYF. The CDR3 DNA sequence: TGCGCCAGCAGCCAACAAAAACAGTCCGGCGAGCAGTACTTC.

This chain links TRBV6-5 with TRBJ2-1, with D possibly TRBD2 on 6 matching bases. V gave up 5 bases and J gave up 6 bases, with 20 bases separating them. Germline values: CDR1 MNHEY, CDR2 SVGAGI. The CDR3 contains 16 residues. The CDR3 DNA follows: TGTGCCAGCAGTACTCAAGCGGGTTTAGGCGTCAATGAGCAGTTCTTC. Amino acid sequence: CASSTQAGLGVNEQFF.

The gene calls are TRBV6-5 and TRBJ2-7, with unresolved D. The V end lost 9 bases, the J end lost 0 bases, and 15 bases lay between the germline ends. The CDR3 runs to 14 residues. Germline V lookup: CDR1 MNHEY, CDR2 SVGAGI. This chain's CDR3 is CASANAGDSYEQYF. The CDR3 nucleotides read TGTGCCAGTGCTAATGCAGGAGACTCCTACGAGCAGTACTTC.

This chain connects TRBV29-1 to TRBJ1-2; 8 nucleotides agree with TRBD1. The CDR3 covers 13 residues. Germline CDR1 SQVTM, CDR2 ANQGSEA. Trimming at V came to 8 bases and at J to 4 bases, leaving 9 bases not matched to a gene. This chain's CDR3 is CSPRTGPSYGYTF. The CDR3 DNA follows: TGCAGCCCCAGGACAGGGCCCAGCTATGGCTACACCTTC.

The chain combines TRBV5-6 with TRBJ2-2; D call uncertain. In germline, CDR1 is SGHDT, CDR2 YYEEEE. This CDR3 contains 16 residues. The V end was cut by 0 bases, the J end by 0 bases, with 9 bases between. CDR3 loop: CASSLGYSTNTGELFF. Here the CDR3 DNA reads TGTGCCAGCAGCTTGGGGTATAGCACGAACACCGGGGAGCTGTTTTTT.

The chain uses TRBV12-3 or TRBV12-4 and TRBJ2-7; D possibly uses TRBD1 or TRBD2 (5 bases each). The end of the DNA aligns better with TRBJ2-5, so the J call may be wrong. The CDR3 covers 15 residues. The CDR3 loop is CASSFAGRVTETQYF. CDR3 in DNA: TGTGCCAGCAGTTTCGCAGGGCGGGTAACGGAGACCCAGTACTTC.

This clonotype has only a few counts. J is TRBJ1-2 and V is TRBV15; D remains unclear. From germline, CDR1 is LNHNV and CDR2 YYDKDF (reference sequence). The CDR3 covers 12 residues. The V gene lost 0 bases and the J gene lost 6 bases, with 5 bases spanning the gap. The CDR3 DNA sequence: TGTGCCACCAGCAGAGAGGCGGATGGCTACACCTTC. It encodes CATSREADGYTF.

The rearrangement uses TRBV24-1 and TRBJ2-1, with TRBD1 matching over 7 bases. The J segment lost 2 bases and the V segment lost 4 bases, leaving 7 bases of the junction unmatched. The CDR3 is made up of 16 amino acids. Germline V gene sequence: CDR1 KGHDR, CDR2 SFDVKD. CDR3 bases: TGTGCCACCAGTGACCTCAGACAGGGAGCCTACAATGAGCAGTTCTTC. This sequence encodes CATSDLRQGAYNEQFF.

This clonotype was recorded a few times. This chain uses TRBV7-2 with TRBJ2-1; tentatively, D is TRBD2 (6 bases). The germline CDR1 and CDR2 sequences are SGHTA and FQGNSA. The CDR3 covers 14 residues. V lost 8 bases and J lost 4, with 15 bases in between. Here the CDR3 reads CASGRWEEYNEQFF. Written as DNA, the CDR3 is TGTGCCAGCGGCCGCTGGGAGGAATACAATGAGCAGTTCTTC.